This note documents a single TCR beta chain sequence. Its antigen is not known. TCRdb's copy holds only in-frame clones and misses some; the assay was immunoSEQ multiplex PCR. This table holds over 30,000 clones, 93% found once. The sample's time point: new active TB diagnosis, blood taken before or within 7 days of starting treatment. HIV-seronegative South African adults aged 18 years or older had newly diagnosed active tuberculosis. Each donor contributed 85,000 to 100,000 T cells on average, unsorted. The sample originates from a study of T cells in tuberculosis. Study conclusions and caveats: Smaller distances to GMM-specific TCRs suggested their expansion in active tuberculosis. The TCR-beta difference was not significant; alpha differences partly reflected length.

The sequence was collected from an adult with tuberculosis. The sequenced sample was PBMCs, obtained at tuberculosis diagnosis.

The CDR3 loop reads CASSQLWGDQPQHF. CDR3 nucleotide sequence: TGTGCCAGCAGCCAATTATGGGGCGATCAGCCCCAGCATTTT. The chain is built from TRBV16 and TRBJ1-5; possibly TRBD1 for D (5 bases). The CDR3 sequence is 14 residues long. The germline CDR1 and CDR2 sequences are KGHSY and FQNENV. V lost 1 base and J lost 5, with 9 bases in between.